This T cell receptor beta chain was captured in a study of blood T cell repertoires in COVID-19. TCRdb's copy holds only in-frame clones and misses some; the assay was immunoSEQ multiplex PCR. The profile shows about 150,000 clones, around 90% of them singletons. V was clipped by 1 base and J by 5 bases, with 7 bases between them. CDR1 is SGHKS and CDR2 is YYEKEE in the germline V gene (reference sequence). The CDR3 is made up of 13 amino acids. This clone was found a few times. Sequencing used peripheral blood. This receptor was taken from a man aged 50 to 60 with acute or convalescent COVID-19. The V call is TRBV5-5, the J call TRBJ1-5, with D perhaps TRBD1 (5 bases). The CDR3 DNA sequence: TGTGCCAGCAGCTTGACGGGGGATCAGCCCCAGCATTTT. Its translation: CASSLTGDQPQHF. Using reference TRBV5-5 and TRBJ1-5 for the parts outside the CDR3, the full variable domain is DAGVTQSPTHLIKTRGQQVTLRCSPISGHKSVSWYQQVLGQGPQFIFQYYEKEERGRGNFPDRFSARQFPNYSSELNVNALLLGDSALYLCASSLTGDQPQHFGDGTRLSIL.